The 20 T cell receptor beta chains presented below share a single source sample, sequenced in a study of blood T cell repertoires in COVID-19. Repertoires were generated with immunoSEQ multiplex PCR, while TCRdb's copy carries only in-frame clones and drops some. This table has 250,000 or so clones, around four fifths appearing once. The sequencing input was PBMCs or T cells enriched from blood (not recorded which). These receptors were obtained from a woman aged 40-49 years who had been exposed to COVID-19.

DNA for the CDR3: TGTGCCAGCAGCTTAGAACGGTACCAAGAGACCCAGTACTTC. The encoded protein is CASSLERYQETQYF. This sequence joins TRBV7-9 and TRBJ2-5; D uncertain. Germline loops: CDR1 SEHNR, CDR2 FQNEAQ (reference sequence). Trimming took off 1 base at V and 0 bases at J, with 6 bases between the two ends. This CDR3 comprises 14 residues.

This clone occurred once. The rearrangement joins TRBV3-1 (or the pseudogene TRBV3-2) to TRBJ1-2, with 8 bases lining up with TRBD1. Germline V gene lookup returns CDR1 LGHDT and CDR2 YNNKEL (reference sequence). CDR3 length: 15 amino acids. The junction had 6 bases not matched to a gene; V was cut back by 0 bases and J by 6 bases. In nucleotides, the CDR3 is TGTGCCAGCAGCCAAGATCATGGACAGGGTCATGGCTACACCTTC. Residues: CASSQDHGQGHGYTF.

This clone was counted once. J is TRBJ2-1 and V is TRBV7-3; 8 bases are a match to TRBD1. V lost 2 bases and J lost 4; bases outside the gene matches: 10. The CDR3 is made up of 17 amino acids. Looked up from germline, CDR1 is SGHTA and CDR2 is FQGTGA. CDR3 protein: CASSLLSPRQGYNEQFF. The DNA of the CDR3 is TGTGCCAGCAGCTTATTGTCCCCACGACAGGGGTACAATGAGCAGTTCTTC.

The genes are TRBV4-3 and TRBJ1-1; 10 bases fit TRBD1. After removal of 0 bases from V and 7 bases from J, the junction contained 14 bases not matched to a gene. This CDR3 is 18 amino acids long. CDR1 is LGHNA and CDR2 is YSLEER in the germline V gene. CDR3 DNA sequence: TGCGCCAGCAGCCAAGATCCCCGGGACAGGGGTTTCAGGGATGAAGCTTTCTTT. Translation gives CASSQDPRDRGFRDEAFF.

This rearrangement joins TRBV2 to TRBJ2-2, with 13 bases matching TRBD2. CDR3 length equals 18 residues. Per the germline V gene, CDR1 is SNHLY and CDR2 is FYNNEI. J lost 1 base, V lost 5 bases, and 7 bases had no gene match. CDR3 in DNA: TGTGCCAGCAGTCTAGGACTAGCGGGGGAGATGAACACCGGGGAGCTGTTTTTT. As protein: CASSLGLAGEMNTGELFF.

The gene calls are TRBV2 and TRBJ1-2; D perhaps matches TRBD1 (6 bases). The V and J ends lost 5 bases and 3 bases respectively, with 16 bases between them. The CDR3 runs to 15 residues. From germline, CDR1 is SNHLY and CDR2 FYNNEI. CDR3 nucleotides: TGTGCCAGCAGTAGGGACCGGGACACTTACTATGGCTACACCTTC. Translation gives CASSRDRDTYYGYTF.

The chain joins TRBV10-3 to TRBJ2-7, with D possibly matching TRBD2 (6 bases). Germline V gives CDR1 ENHRY, CDR2 SYGVKD. The V and J ends lost 5 bases and 0 bases respectively, with 11 bases between them. The CDR3 length is 14 residues. The CDR3 DNA follows: TGTGCCATCAGTCCAACCGGGAGCTCCTACGAGCAGTACTTC. Translating it yields CAISPTGSSYEQYF.

V usage is TRBV18 and J usage is TRBJ2-7; D uncertain. The CDR3 is 14 amino acids. Germline values: CDR1 KGHSH, CDR2 LQKENI. The ends were cut back, 2 bases at V and 2 bases at J, with 10 bases in the middle. DNA for the CDR3: TGTGCCAGCTCACCATCAGGATTCCCCTACGAGCAGTACTTC. Translating gives CASSPSGFPYEQYF. Complete variable domain (other parts from reference TRBV18 and TRBJ2-7): NAGVMQNPRHLVRRRGQEARLRCSPMKGHSHVYWYRQLPEEGLKFMVYLQKENIIDESGMPKERFSAEFPKEGPSILRIQQVVRGDSAAYFCASSPSGFPYEQYFGPGTRLTVT.

The rearrangement links TRBV3-1 (or the pseudogene TRBV3-2) to TRBJ2-6, with D possibly TRBD2 on 5 matching bases. The CDR3 is made up of 24 amino acids. Looked up from germline, CDR1 is LGHDT and CDR2 is YNNKEL (reference sequence). V was shortened by 0 bases and J by 1 base, with 31 bases between the two germline ends. For the CDR3, the DNA is TGTGCCAGCAGCCAAGACCCCCGGACCCCCTTGTCGGAGGCCGCTCAGTCTGGGGCCAACGTCCTGACTTTC. Amino acids: CASSQDPRTPLSEAAQSGANVLTF.

This chain links TRBV24-1 with TRBJ2-3, with TRBD2 matching over 7 bases. The CDR3 spans 14 residues. After removal of 4 bases from V and 0 bases from J, the junction contained 0 bases not matched to a gene. Germline CDR1 KGHDR, CDR2 SFDVKD. CDR3: CATSDGGSTDTQYF. The CDR3 bases are TGTGCCACCAGTGACGGGGGGAGCACAGATACGCAGTATTTT.

The CDR3 coding sequence is TGTGCCAGCAGTGAAGTCGGGGGGAGTTCCGGTAATTCACCCCTCCACTTT. As protein: CASSEVGGSSGNSPLHF. The V gene is TRBV2, the J gene TRBJ1-6, with D perhaps TRBD1 (5 bases). V was trimmed by 1 base and J by 6 bases, leaving 16 bases between them. This CDR3 has 17 amino acids. Germline V gene lookup returns CDR1 SNHLY and CDR2 FYNNEI.

Only a few counts were recorded for this clone. V usage is TRBV11-3 and J usage is TRBJ2-2; maybe TRBD2 (7 bases). Germline CDR1 reads SGHNT; CDR2 reads YENEEA. V lost 5 bases to trimming and J lost 7 bases, with 17 bases between them. The length of the CDR3 is 15 residues. The CDR3 region is CASSPARGAGGELFF. In nucleotides, the CDR3 is TGTGCCAGCAGCCCCGCCCGGGGGGCCGGCGGGGAGCTGTTTTTT.

V and J are TRBV5-1 and TRBJ1-5; D possibly corresponds to TRBD1 (5 bases). Trimming stripped 4 bases from V and 2 bases from J, with 13 bases between. Germline CDR1 and CDR2: SGHRS and YFSETQ. The CDR3 totals 15 residues. Here the CDR3 reads CASSPGGVGNQPQHF. The CDR3 coding sequence is TGCGCCAGCAGCCCTGGAGGGGTGGGCAATCAGCCCCAGCATTTT.

The genes are TRBV20-1 and TRBJ1-3; the D gene is possibly TRBD1 (5 bases). V lost 3 bases, J lost 1 base, and 7 bases lay in between. CDR1 is DFQATT and CDR2 is SNEGSKA in the germline V gene (reference sequence). The length of the CDR3 is 13 residues. CDR3 region: CSASRGSGNTIYF. DNA for the CDR3: TGCAGTGCTAGTAGGGGATCTGGAAACACCATATATTTT.

This chain's CDR3 is CASSLEGQGISGNTIYF. The CDR3 DNA follows: TGTGCCAGCAGCTTAGAGGGACAGGGGATTTCTGGAAACACCATATATTTT. The J gene is TRBJ1-3, the V gene TRBV7-2; TRBD1 matches at 10 bases. With V trimmed by 1 base and J by 1 base, 4 bases remained unmatched. This CDR3 is built from 17 residues. The germline gives CDR1 SGHTA, CDR2 FQGNSA.

This rearrangement joins TRBV15 to TRBJ2-3, with D tentatively TRBD1 (5 bases). The CDR3 is made up of 16 amino acids. Germline CDR1 and CDR2: LNHNV and YYDKDF (reference sequence). Deletions cut 1 base from V and 0 bases from J, with 11 bases between. CDR3 DNA: TGTGCCACCAGCAGAGGCAGGGCGGCCAGCACAGATACGCAGTATTTT. As protein: CATSRGRAASTDTQYF. Combining the CDR3 with reference TRBV15 and TRBJ2-3 gives the whole variable domain DAMVIQNPRYQVTQFGKPVTLSCSQTLNHNVMYWYQQKSSQAPKLLFHYYDKDFNNEADTPDNFQSRRPNTSFCFLDIRSPGLGDTAMYLCATSRGRAASTDTQYFGPGTRLTVL.

The V call is TRBV28, the J call TRBJ1-1, with TRBD1 matching over 12 bases. Germline V gene data show CDR1 as MDHEN and CDR2 as SYDVKM. This CDR3 has 17 residues. The V and J ends lost 6 bases and 4 bases, in that order; junction bases with no gene match: 12. CDR3 sequence: CASRGTGGHGEGTEAFF. In DNA form, the CDR3 reads TGTGCCAGCAGGGGGACAGGGGGCCACGGCGAGGGCACTGAAGCTTTCTTT. The variable domain in full, completed from reference TRBV28 and TRBJ1-1, reads DVKVTQSSRYLVKRTGEKVFLECVQDMDHENMFWYRQDPGLGLRLIYFSYDVKMKEKGDIPEGYSVSREKKERFSLILESASTNQTSMYLCASRGTGGHGEGTEAFFGQGTRLTVV.

This clone is a singleton in its sample. The V and J genes are TRBV5-5 and TRBJ1-1; D is undetermined. The length of the CDR3 is 14 residues. The V gene lost 0 bases and the J gene lost 9 bases, with 15 bases spanning the gap. Germline CDR1 SGHKS, CDR2 YYEKEE (reference sequence). DNA for the CDR3: TGTGCCAGCAGCTTGGAAGGTGGGCAGCACAAAGCTTTCTTT. It is translated as CASSLEGGQHKAFF.

Worth noting for this clone: The sample contains more than one DNA sequence encoding this CDR3. CDR3 region: CASSGTGYNSPLHF. The CDR3 nucleotides are TGTGCCAGCAGCGGGACAGGGTATAATTCACCCCTCCACTTT. The rearrangement links TRBV2 to TRBJ1-6, with TRBD1 identical over 9 bases. V was clipped by 6 bases and J by 4 bases; unmatched bases: 1. The CDR3 covers 14 residues. The germline CDR1 and CDR2 sequences are SNHLY and FYNNEI.

The chain uses TRBV5-1 and TRBJ1-2; tentatively, D is TRBD1 (5 bases). Germline CDR1 and CDR2: SGHRS and YFSETQ. V dropped 7 bases and J dropped 4 bases, with 11 bases sitting between them. This CDR3 is 12 amino acids long. CDR3: CASSDQGYGYTF. CDR3 bases: TGCGCCAGCTCGGATCAGGGCTATGGCTACACCTTC.